This record looks at one T cell receptor beta chain sequence and its context. What antigen it recognizes has not been identified. No quality values exist for individual bases; no much larger clone is one base distant. Donors were healthy HIV-negative adults with no recently reported acute infections or vaccinations. All donors were Caucasian adults living in Nashville, Tennessee, USA. CD4+ T cells were enriched by magnetic negative selection; naive cells were then positively selected on CD45RA, and the negative fraction formed the memory subset. After blood collection by leukapheresis, PBMCs were isolated using Ficoll-Histopaque density gradient centrifugation and then cryopreserved in the vapor phase of liquid nitrogen. Analytical flow cytometry was used to check the purity and quantity of every magnetically sorted T cell population. Genomic DNA was isolated from every sorted fraction and measured by UV absorbance on a Nanodrop 2000c.

The sample originates from a study of shared clonotypes between healthy human individuals (TCRdb year 2020). As for the study more broadly: The cohort included three men and a couple of women between 18 and 49 years of age. Each donor's leukapheresis produced roughly between roughly 0.85 and 9.5 billion PBMCs. Per donor, three plates each were used for CD4 naive and CD4 memory, two for CD8 naive, and one for CD8 memory. To estimate repertoire size and how much clonotype sharing occurs between individuals, the study deeply sequenced the blood TCR repertoires of roughly 5 healthy adults. To increase sequencing depth and limit assay-specific biases, different laboratories used diverse techniques to prepare libraries and sequence TCR repertoires. Here is what the overall study found, with its caveats: Compared with non-shared clonotypes, the clonotypes found in all four sorted-subset donors had higher generation probabilities. Pairwise subsampling led to the expectation that sequencing depth would affect the degree of clonotype sharing among donors. Approximately 5% of naive CD4, around 4% of naive CD8, approximately 2% of memory CD4, and 0.4% of memory CD8 clonotypes were shared across four donors. Because the study included a small number of donors, the genetic and exposure-history diversity represented was limited. Estimated clonotype richness was generally larger for naive than for memory subsets. Incomplete sequencing was indicated by rarefaction of sorted-subset datasets, despite the large sequencing depth. Sampling was limited to blood, and TCR repertoires in tissue likely differ from TCR repertoires in blood.

The CDR3 measures 19 amino acids from cysteine to phenylalanine. The read is trimmed to its CDR3 DNA, 57 bases read in frame from base 1. Trimming takes 2 bases from V and 0 bases from J, and the germline ends sit 23 bases apart. The CDR1 and CDR2 encoded by the germline V gene are SGHRS and YFSETQ. Using the deep immunoSEQ assay, multiplex PCR amplified TCR CDR3 regions from genomic DNA. For each cell subset, the extracted genomic DNA was distributed evenly across all wells of several immunoSEQ 96-well plates, and each plate served as one replicate. For sorted subsets, roughly 200 ng of genomic DNA, equivalent to some 30,000 T cell genomes, went into each replicate PCR. Purified libraries were quantified with a Qubit 3.0 fluorometer, sized on a Bioanalyzer 2100, and re-quantified with the KAPA Library Quantification kit. A separate single-read 150-cycle Illumina NextSeq 550 flow cell was used to sequence each immunoSEQ 96-well plate. As for how the authors treated the data: Because only junctional sequences without quality scores were contained in the immunoSEQ output, filtering matching that applied to full-length reads could not be performed. To assign V/J genes and CDR3, sequences were annotated against IMGT germline references using PyIR, a Python wrapper for IgBLAST v1.9. Any read was removed if the V/J assignment was weak (E-value above 1e-6), the CDR3 was missing, or the read contained stop codons, out-of-frame junctions, or ambiguous translated residues. V3J clonotypes were defined as sequences sharing the same inferred V gene, J gene, and CDR3 amino acid sequence. Percentage overlap between repertoires was computed as shared unique clonotypes divided by the size of the smaller repertoire. Repertoire richness was assessed with RTK rarefaction, the Chao1 estimator, and Recon v2.1 estimates of unobserved clonotypes. OLGA was used to compute generation probabilities for all TCRbeta clonotypes that the gDNA method yielded from a handful of donors. As stored in TCRdb, this immuneACCESS dataset retains in-frame rearrangements with V and J assigned. A fraction of the clones does not appear; measured against another copy, unresolved V genes explain less than half of the discrepancy, and the remainder lacks a known reason. Clone size and the V and J calls come from that table; the DNA yielded D and trimming. The table for this sample lists about 520,000 clones; 90% to 96% of them were counted only once. The biggest ten clones account for about 0.067% of the sample.

The V and J genes are TRBV5-1 and TRBJ1-1, with no reliable assignment of the D segment. The sequence came from a woman aged 25 to 39 in good health. Sequences were obtained from naive CD4+ T cells sorted from blood. In the paper's terms, the cell subset or site label means: CD45RA+ positively selected. At the DNA level, the sequence is TGCGCCAGCAGCTTAACATCTCGAGGCAGCGCCTCAATGAACACTGAAGCTTTCTTT. Its translation is CASSLTSRGSASMNTEAFF.